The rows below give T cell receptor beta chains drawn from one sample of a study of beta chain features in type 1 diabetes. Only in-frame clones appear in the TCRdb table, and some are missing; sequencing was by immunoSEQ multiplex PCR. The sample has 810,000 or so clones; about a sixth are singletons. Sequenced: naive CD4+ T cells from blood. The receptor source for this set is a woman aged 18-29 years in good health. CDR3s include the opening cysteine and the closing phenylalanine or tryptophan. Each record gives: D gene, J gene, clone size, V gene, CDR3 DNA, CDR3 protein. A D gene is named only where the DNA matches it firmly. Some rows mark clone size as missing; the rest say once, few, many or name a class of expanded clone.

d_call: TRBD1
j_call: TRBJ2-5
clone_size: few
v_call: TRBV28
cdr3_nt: TGTGCCAGCAGTTTTGCAGGGGACAGGGGGACAGAGACCCAGTACTTC
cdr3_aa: CASSFAGDRGTETQYF

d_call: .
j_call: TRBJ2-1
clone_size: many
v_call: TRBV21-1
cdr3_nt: TGTGCCAGCAGCAAAAAGAATTCGAGCGGCAATGAGCAGTTCTTC
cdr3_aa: CASSKKNSSGNEQFF

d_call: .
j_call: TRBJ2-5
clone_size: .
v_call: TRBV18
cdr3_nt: TGTGCCAGCTCACCAGCCCTTCTCGGCAGGGAGACCCAGTACTTC
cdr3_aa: CASSPALLGRETQYF

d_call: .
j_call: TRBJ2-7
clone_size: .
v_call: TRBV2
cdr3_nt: TGTGCCAGCAGTGACCGTAGCGGAGCGTCCTACGAGCAGTACTTC
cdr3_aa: CASSDRSGASYEQYF

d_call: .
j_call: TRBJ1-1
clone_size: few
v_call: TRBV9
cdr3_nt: TGTGCCAGCAGCTCAACGAAGAACACTGAAGCTTTCTTT
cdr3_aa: CASSSTKNTEAFF

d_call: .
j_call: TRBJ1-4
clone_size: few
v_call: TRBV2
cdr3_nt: TGTGCCAGCAGTGACGTTAGCAGTCGAGGAAAACTGTTTTTT
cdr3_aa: CASSDVSSRGKLFF

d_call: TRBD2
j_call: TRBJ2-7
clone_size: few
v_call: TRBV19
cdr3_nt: TGTGCCAGTAGGGAGGGACTAGCGGCCACCTACGAGCAGTACTTC
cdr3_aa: CASREGLAATYEQYF

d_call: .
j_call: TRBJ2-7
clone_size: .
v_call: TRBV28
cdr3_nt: TGTGCCAGCAGTTTACAAGCGGAGCAGTACTTC
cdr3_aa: CASSLQAEQYF

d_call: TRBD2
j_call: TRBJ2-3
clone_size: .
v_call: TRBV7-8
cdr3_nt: TGTGCCAGCAGCTTTGGGACTAGCGGTGGGGATACGCAGTATTTT
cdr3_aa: CASSFGTSGGDTQYF

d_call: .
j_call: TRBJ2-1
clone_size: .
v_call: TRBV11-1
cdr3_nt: TGTGCCAGCAGCTTAGAGGGACAAGACTTCAATGAGCAGTTCTTC
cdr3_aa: CASSLEGQDFNEQFF

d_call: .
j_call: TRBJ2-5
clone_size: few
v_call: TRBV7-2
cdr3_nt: TGTGCCAGCAGCTCTGCCCCAGGCGAGACCCAGTACTTC
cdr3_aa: CASSSAPGETQYF

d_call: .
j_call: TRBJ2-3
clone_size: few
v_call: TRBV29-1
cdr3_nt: TGCAGCGTTGTCGTCAGGAATGTTCAGGATACGCAGTATTTT
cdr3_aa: CSVVVRNVQDTQYF

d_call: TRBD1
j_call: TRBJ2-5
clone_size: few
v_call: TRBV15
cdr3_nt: TGTGCCACCAGCAGAGCAGGGGGGGGACAGGGAGAGACCCAGTACTTC
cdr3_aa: CATSRAGGGQGETQYF

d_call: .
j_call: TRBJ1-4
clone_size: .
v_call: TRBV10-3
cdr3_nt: TGTGCCATCAGTGAGTCTACTAATGAAAAACTGTTTTTT
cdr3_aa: CAISESTNEKLFF

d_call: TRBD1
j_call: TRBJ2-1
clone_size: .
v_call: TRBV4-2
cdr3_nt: TGTGCCAGCAGCTCCGGACAGGGGAATGAGCAGTTCTTC
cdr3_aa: CASSSGQGNEQFF

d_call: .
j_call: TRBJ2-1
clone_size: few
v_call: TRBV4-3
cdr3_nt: TGCGCCAGCAGCCCCCAAAGGCGACCGGGGGAGCAGTTCTTC
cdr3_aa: CASSPQRRPGEQFF

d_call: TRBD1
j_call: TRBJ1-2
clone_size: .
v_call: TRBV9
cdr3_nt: TGTGCCAGCAGCGGCCGGGACAGGGGGGCTAACTATGGCTACACCTTC
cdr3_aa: CASSGRDRGANYGYTF

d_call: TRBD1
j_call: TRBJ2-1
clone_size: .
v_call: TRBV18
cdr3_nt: TGTGCCAGCTCACCCCAGGGGGTGCGCAATGAGCAGTTCTTC
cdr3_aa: CASSPQGVRNEQFF

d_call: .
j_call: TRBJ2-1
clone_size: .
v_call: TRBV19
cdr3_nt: TGTGCCAGTACTGACAGGATTTCCTACAATGAGCAGTTCTTC
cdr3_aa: CASTDRISYNEQFF

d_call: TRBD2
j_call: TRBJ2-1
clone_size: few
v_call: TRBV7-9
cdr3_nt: TGTGCCAGCAGGTCACAACTAGCGGGACGGGACAATGAGCAGTTCTTC
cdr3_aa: CASRSQLAGRDNEQFF

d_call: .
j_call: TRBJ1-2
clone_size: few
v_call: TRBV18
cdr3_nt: TGTGCCAGCTCACCGACCGGCGGAGGGAACTATGGCTACACCTTC
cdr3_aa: CASSPTGGGNYGYTF

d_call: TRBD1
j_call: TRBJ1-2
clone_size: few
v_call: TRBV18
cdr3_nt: TGTGCCAGCTCTCGAACAGGGGATCACTATGGCTACACCTTC
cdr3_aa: CASSRTGDHYGYTF

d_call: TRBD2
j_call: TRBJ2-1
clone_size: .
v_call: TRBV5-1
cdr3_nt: TGCGCCAGCAGCTTGCTAGCGGGAGCTGGGGCCTCCTACAATGAGCAGTTCTTC
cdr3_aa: CASSLLAGAGASYNEQFF

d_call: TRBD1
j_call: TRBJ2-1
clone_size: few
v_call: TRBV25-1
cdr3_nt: TGTGCCAGCAGTGCGGGACAGAGCTCCTACAATGAGCAGTTCTTC
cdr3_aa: CASSAGQSSYNEQFF

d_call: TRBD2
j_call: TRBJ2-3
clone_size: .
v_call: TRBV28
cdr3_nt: TGTGCCAGCAGTCAGACTAGCGGGAGTCGGTTTAGAGATACGCAGTATTTT
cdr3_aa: CASSQTSGSRFRDTQYF